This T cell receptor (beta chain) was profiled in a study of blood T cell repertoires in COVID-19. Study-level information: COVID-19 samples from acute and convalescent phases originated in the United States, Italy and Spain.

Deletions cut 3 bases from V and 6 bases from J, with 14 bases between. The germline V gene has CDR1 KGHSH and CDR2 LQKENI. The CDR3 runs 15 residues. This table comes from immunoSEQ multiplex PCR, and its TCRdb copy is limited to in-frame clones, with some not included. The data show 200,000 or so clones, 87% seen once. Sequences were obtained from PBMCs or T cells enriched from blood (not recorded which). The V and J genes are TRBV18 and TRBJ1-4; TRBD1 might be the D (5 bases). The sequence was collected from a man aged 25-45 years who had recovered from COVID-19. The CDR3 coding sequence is TGTGCCAGCTCACCCTTTCGGGGGAAACATGAAAAACTGTTTTTT. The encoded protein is CASSPFRGKHEKLFF.